This is a list of T cell receptor beta chains from one sample in a study of shared clonotypes between healthy human individuals. Clones were read by immunoSEQ multiplex PCR, and TCRdb kept only the in-frame ones, dropping some. The sample consists of around 88,000 clones, around two thirds of them appearing once. Input material: memory CD8+ T cells sorted from blood. The receptor set was obtained from a young man in good health. Both conserved end residues are part of each CDR3. A D gene is named only where the DNA matches it firmly. Size values are once, few and many counts, or a class for expanded clones, and some rows have none.

NA NA TRBJ2-1 TRBV28 CASSLKVSGDFHNEQFF TGTGCCAGCAGTTTAAAAGTTTCGGGAGATTTCCACAATGAGCAGTTCTTC
NA many TRBJ2-7 TRBV2 CATGTLRYEQYF TGTGCCACCGGGACTCTGCGCTACGAGCAGTACTTC
NA NA TRBJ2-7 TRBV11-2 CASSLEMGSYEQYF TGTGCCAGCAGCTTAGAAATGGGCTCCTACGAGCAGTACTTC
NA once TRBJ1-1 TRBV6-1 CASSEVRESEAFF TGTGCCAGCAGTGAAGTTAGGGAGTCGGAAGCTTTCTTT
NA many TRBJ2-1 TRBV6-5 CASSYGASAYNEQFF TGTGCCAGCAGTTACGGAGCTAGCGCCTACAATGAGCAGTTCTTC
NA many TRBJ1-5 TRBV5-7 CASSWGDNYSNQPQHF TGTGCCAGCAGCTGGGGAGACAACTATAGCAATCAGCCCCAGCATTTT
TRBD1 many TRBJ2-7 TRBV6-5 CASSPSGQGLEQYF TGTGCCAGCAGTCCAAGCGGACAGGGGCTCGAGCAGTACTTC
TRBD2 NA TRBJ2-4 TRBV7-2 CASSPGGALAKNIQYF TGTGCCAGCAGCCCCGGGGGGGCTCTAGCCAAAAACATTCAGTACTTC
TRBD2 NA TRBJ2-7 TRBV28 CASSFCAKGLAVMSSYEQYF TGTGCCAGCAGTTTCTGCGCCAAGGGACTAGCGGTAATGTCCTCCTACGAGCAGTACTTC
TRBD1 NA TRBJ2-5 TRBV5-1 CATTDREAETQYF TGCGCCACTACGGACAGGGAGGCAGAGACCCAGTACTTC
NA NA TRBJ1-1 TRBV19 CASSIQWGLEAFF TGTGCCAGTAGTATTCAGTGGGGGCTGGAAGCTTTCTTT
NA NA TRBJ1-1 TRBV7-8 CASSFGRADEAFF TGTGCCAGCAGCTTCGGTCGGGCGGATGAAGCTTTCTTT
NA NA TRBJ1-5 TRBV5-4 CASSPRVAREGNQPQHF TGTGCCAGCAGCCCCCGAGTGGCCAGGGAAGGCAATCAGCCCCAGCATTTT
NA NA TRBJ1-1 TRBV11-1 CASSYIVGMNTEAFF TGTGCCAGCAGCTATATAGTAGGGATGAACACTGAAGCTTTCTTT
NA NA TRBJ2-5 TRBV2 CASSAYARQRIRQETQYF TGTGCCAGCAGTGCCTATGCGAGACAGAGGATAAGACAAGAGACCCAGTACTTC
NA NA TRBJ2-7 TRBV10-2 CASSVDNPYEQYF TGCGCCAGCAGTGTGGACAATCCCTACGAGCAGTACTTC
NA NA TRBJ1-1 TRBV28 CASGQSYEAFF TGTGCCAGCGGACAGAGTTATGAAGCTTTCTTT